Below, 27 T cell receptor beta chains from the same sample are listed, as sequenced in a study of blood T cells in healthy people across ages. A second about 6 to 12 cycle PCR used barcoded and J-beta primers. From the 5' RACE reads, TCRdb called clonotypes with MiXCR, one entry per CDR3 protein. Of hundreds of thousands of distinct CDR3 sequences detected, approximately 53% appear once; the ten largest clones hold under 30%. Sequences were obtained from blood. These receptors came from a man aged 40-49 years in good health.

The chain combines TRBV2 with TRBJ1-5, with D possibly being TRBD1 (6 bases). Germline V gene data show CDR1 as SNHLY and CDR2 as FYNNEI. This CDR3 spans 18 amino acids. Trimming pared 1 base from V and 2 bases from J, leaving 18 bases between. The CDR3: CASSEGQKGGRGNQPQHF. The CDR3 bases are TGTGCCAGCAGTGAAGGACAAAAGGGGGGCCGGGGCAATCAGCCCCAGCATTTT.

V gene TRBV12-3 or TRBV12-4 combines with J gene TRBJ2-7; no firm D call. V was shortened by 2 bases and J by 3 bases, with 14 bases between the two germline ends. This CDR3 spans 15 amino acids. CDR3 coding DNA: TGTGCCAGCAGTTTACTTGGGTCGACTGACTACGAGCAGTACTTC. Protein: CASSLLGSTDYEQYF.

The rearrangement links TRBV7-8 to TRBJ2-2, with D maybe TRBD1 (5 bases). CDR3 length: 14 residues. V was cut by 1 base and J by 6 bases, with 9 bases left in between. The germline CDR1 and CDR2 sequences are SGHVS and FQNEAQ. This CDR3 is CASSLGAGPGELFF. The CDR3 nucleotides read TGTGCCAGCAGCTTAGGAGCAGGGCCCGGGGAGCTGTTTTTT.

The genes are TRBV7-9 and TRBJ2-7; D possibly matches TRBD1 or TRBD2 (5 bases each). The tail of the sequence fits TRBJ2-5 better, so the J call may be wrong. The V gene's germline CDR1 is SEHNR and CDR2 FQNEAQ (reference sequence). The CDR3 contains 15 residues. Here the CDR3 DNA reads TGTGCCAGCAGCCCCGCCGGGGCAGCGGAAGAGACCCAGTACTTC. Its translation: CASSPAGAAEETQYF.

This chain joins TRBV6-1 and TRBJ1-1; D perhaps matches TRBD1 (5 bases). From germline, CDR1 is MNHNS and CDR2 SASEGT. The CDR3 is made up of 12 amino acids. V dropped 10 bases and J dropped 11 bases, with 20 bases sitting between them. CDR3 sequence (DNA): TGTGCCATCTCATGGGGCCAGGGCGCGGCTTTCTTT. Residues: CAISWGQGAAFF.

The rearrangement links TRBV4-3 to TRBJ2-5, with 14 bases matching TRBD2. V shed 4 bases, J shed 1 base, and the junction held 2 bases outside the gene matches. Germline V lookup: CDR1 LGHNA, CDR2 YSLEER. This CDR3 is 16 amino acids long. Here the CDR3 reads CASSPGTSGSQETQYF. In DNA form, the CDR3 reads TGCGCCAGCAGCCCAGGGACTAGCGGGAGCCAAGAGACCCAGTACTTC.

The sample holds one count of this clonotype. V is TRBV7-2 and J is TRBJ2-1; 7 positions agree with TRBD2. The CDR3 covers 15 residues. V lost 4 bases, J lost 4 bases, and 7 bases stayed unmatched. CDR1 is SGHTA and CDR2 is FQGNSA in the germline V gene. The CDR3 sequence: CASSSSGNTYNEQFF. The CDR3 nucleotides are TGTGCCAGCAGCTCCAGCGGGAATACGTACAATGAGCAGTTCTTC.

There are a few counts of this clonotype. The chain links TRBV25-1 to TRBJ1-1; the D is unclear. The germline CDR1 and CDR2 sequences are MGHDK and SYGVNS. The CDR3 runs to 13 residues. The germline V and J ends were trimmed by 1 base and 6 bases, with 9 bases remaining between them. The CDR3 DNA follows: TGTGCCAGCAGTGAATGGGCAATTCCTGAAGCTTTCTTT. Its protein product is CASSEWAIPEAFF. The full variable domain, in which reference TRBV25-1 and TRBJ1-1 provide the parts outside the CDR3, is EADIYQTPRYLVIGTGKKITLECSQTMGHDKMYWYQQDPGMELHLIHYSYGVNSTEKGDLSSESTVSRIRTEHFPLTLESARPSHTSQYLCASSEWAIPEAFFGQGTRLTVV.

V usage is TRBV30 and J usage is TRBJ1-4; TRBD1 agrees at 10 bases. In germline, CDR1 is GTSNPN, CDR2 SVGIG (reference sequence). This CDR3 has 14 residues. With V trimmed by 5 bases and J by 8 bases, 8 bases remained unmatched. In DNA form, the CDR3 reads TGTGCCTGGCGGCGCGGGACAGGGGAAGAAAAACTGTTTTTT. This gives the protein CAWRRGTGEEKLFF.

This sequence joins TRBV27 and TRBJ2-1, with TRBD1 as a possible D gene (8 bases). V lost 8 bases and J 5 bases, leaving 16 bases between the germline ends. CDR1 and CDR2 (germline): MNHEY, SMNVEV (reference sequence). The CDR3 length is 14 residues. CDR3 DNA: TGTGCCAGCCCTGGACAGGGAGGGCACAATGAGCAGTTCTTC. Encoded protein: CASPGQGGHNEQFF.

The chain joins TRBV12-3 or TRBV12-4 to TRBJ1-1; D is uncertain. The CDR3 length is 14 residues. Between the trimmed V and J ends, which lost 5 bases and 0 bases, there was a span of 10 bases. The CDR3 is CASSATLMNTEAFF. The CDR3 nucleotides are TGTGCCAGCAGTGCGACCCTCATGAACACTGAAGCTTTCTTT.

This sequence joins TRBV9 and TRBJ1-1, with TRBD1 matching over 11 bases. This CDR3 has 14 residues. V was pared by 3 bases and J by 6 bases, with 4 bases of the junction left unmatched. In germline, CDR1 is SGDLS, CDR2 YYNGEE. CDR3 sequence: CASSAGQGAAEAFF. The CDR3 nucleotides are TGTGCCAGCAGCGCTGGACAGGGGGCGGCTGAAGCTTTCTTT.

V gene TRBV7-9 combines with J gene TRBJ2-7, with a possible D match to TRBD2 (6 bases). CDR1 and CDR2 (germline): SEHNR, FQNEAQ (reference sequence). The CDR3 has 16 residues. The germline V and J ends were trimmed by 4 bases and 4 bases, with 20 bases remaining between them. The CDR3 DNA follows: TGTGCCAGCAGCTCAGAGCAGGTCGGGAGCTGGTACGAGCAGTACTTC. It encodes CASSSEQVGSWYEQYF.

This sequence joins TRBV20-1 and TRBJ2-3, with D maybe TRBD2 (5 bases). Germline CDR1 and CDR2: DFQATT and SNEGSKA (reference sequence). The CDR3 extends over 11 amino acids. DNA for the CDR3: TGCACCCCCCGTGGAGGAGATACGCAGTATTTT. It translates to CTPRGGDTQYF.

V usage is TRBV28 and J usage is TRBJ2-4; the match to TRBD1 covers 10 bases. Unmatched junction bases numbered 12, after V lost 8 bases and J lost 2 bases. Germline CDR1 MDHEN, CDR2 SYDVKM. This CDR3 comprises 17 residues. CDR3 loop: CASGRRGQGITKNIQYF. In DNA, the CDR3 is TGTGCCAGCGGCCGCCGGGGACAGGGGATAACCAAAAACATTCAGTACTTC.

The J gene is TRBJ2-7, the V gene TRBV25-1; 8 positions agree with TRBD1. The length of the CDR3 is 15 residues. CDR1 is MGHDK, CDR2 SYGVNS, per germline. V was clipped by 0 bases and J by 7 bases; unmatched bases: 8. The CDR3 is CASSEYRQGSGEQYF. In DNA form, the CDR3 reads TGTGCCAGCAGTGAATATAGACAGGGGTCGGGGGAGCAGTACTTC.

The gene calls are TRBV3-1 and TRBJ2-5; D unresolved. The end of the DNA is better explained by TRBJ2-7, so the J call may be wrong. Germline CDR1 and CDR2: LGHDT and YNNKEL (reference sequence). CDR3 size: 13 residues. For the CDR3, the DNA is TGTGCCAGCAGCCAAGATGGGCACTACGAGCAGTACTTC. As protein: CASSQDGHYEQYF.

In this sample, this clonotype turned up a few times. The chain combines TRBV29-1 with TRBJ2-3; perhaps TRBD2 as D (6 bases). The germline V and J ends were trimmed by 4 bases and 6 bases, with 23 bases remaining between them. The CDR3 covers 16 residues. Looked up from germline, CDR1 is SQVTM and CDR2 is ANQGSEA. The CDR3 reads CSVGKGGTPSRDTQYF. The CDR3 DNA follows: TGCAGCGTTGGGAAGGGCGGGACGCCCTCTCGGGATACGCAGTATTTT.

CDR3 in amino acids: CASSPLNGTDTQYF. DNA for the CDR3: TGTGCCAGCAGCCCCCTCAACGGCACAGATACGCAGTATTTT. The chain joins TRBV9 to TRBJ2-3; D not resolved. The CDR3 has 14 amino acids. The germline V gene encodes CDR1 SGDLS and CDR2 YYNGEE. Trimming took off 4 bases at V and 1 base at J, with 10 bases between the two ends.

The chain uses TRBV28 and TRBJ2-4, with a weak D call TRBD2 (6 bases). The CDR3 sequence is 16 residues long. Deletions cut 6 bases from V and 5 bases from J, with 20 bases between. The V gene's germline CDR1 is MDHEN and CDR2 SYDVKM. The DNA of the CDR3 is TGTGCCAGCAGCCCAAATCTGGGACTCTCGGAAAACATTCAGTACTTC. Protein product: CASSPNLGLSENIQYF.

The rearrangement links TRBV2 to TRBJ1-4; tentative D call: TRBD1 (5 bases). CDR1 is SNHLY, CDR2 FYNNEI, per germline. The CDR3 runs to 15 residues. Trimming removed 5 bases at V and 0 bases at J, with 10 bases between. The CDR3 nucleotides are TGTGCCAGCAGTAACGACAGATCAACTAATGAAAAACTGTTTTTT. Protein product: CASSNDRSTNEKLFF.

The chain links TRBV9 to TRBJ2-3; 10 nucleotides align to TRBD1. Germline trimming cut 2 bases from V and 2 bases from J; bases unmatched to any gene: 8. Germline V gene sequence: CDR1 SGDLS, CDR2 YYNGEE. The CDR3 loop spans 17 amino acids. The CDR3 is CASSVHIGTGATDTQYF. The CDR3, as DNA: TGTGCCAGCAGCGTCCATATCGGGACAGGGGCCACAGATACGCAGTATTTT. Variable domain in full (rest from reference TRBV9 and TRBJ2-3): DSGVTQTPKHLITATGQRVTLRCSPRSGDLSVYWYQQSLDQGLQFLIQYYNGEERAKGNILERFSAQQFPDLHSELNLSSLELGDSALYFCASSVHIGTGATDTQYFGPGTRLTVL.

This clonotype was picked up a small number of times. The CDR3 DNA sequence: TGTGCCAGCAGCACTGTGGGCCTGGCCAAAAACATTCAGTACTTC. Its protein product is CASSTVGLAKNIQYF. The chain recombines TRBV7-9 with TRBJ2-4; D is unresolved. V lost 5 bases, J lost 1 base, and 12 bases lay in between. CDR1 is SEHNR and CDR2 is FQNEAQ in the germline V gene (reference sequence). CDR3 length: 15 residues. Full variable domain (rest looked up from reference TRBV7-9 and TRBJ2-4): DTGVSQNPRHKITKRGQNVTFRCDPISEHNRLYWYRQTLGQGPEFLTYFQNEAQLEKSRLLSDRFSAERPKGSFSTLEIQRTEQGDSAMYLCASSTVGLAKNIQYFGAGTRLSVL.

The chain employs TRBV6-5 and TRBJ2-1; 7 bases are a match to TRBD1. Looked up from germline, CDR1 is MNHEY and CDR2 is SVGAGI. Germline trimming cut 6 bases from V and 8 bases from J; bases unmatched to any gene: 7. The CDR3 contains 13 residues. CDR3 loop: CASSPDRVDEQFF. DNA for the CDR3: TGTGCCAGCAGCCCCGACAGGGTCGATGAGCAGTTCTTC.

V is TRBV4-2 and J is TRBJ2-4, with D perhaps TRBD1 or TRBD2 (7 bases each). In germline, CDR1 is LGHNA, CDR2 YNFKEQ. The CDR3 spans 18 residues. The V end lost 4 bases, the J end lost 1 base, and 20 bases lay between the germline ends. CDR3 coding DNA: TGTGCCAGCAGCCTCCGGCAGGGGGAGGGTGTCGCCAAAAACATTCAGTACTTC. Its protein is CASSLRQGEGVAKNIQYF.

This chain connects TRBV10-3 to TRBJ2-2, with TRBD1 matching 10 bases. After removal of 4 bases from V and 5 bases from J, the junction contained 4 bases not matched to a gene. The CDR3 is 15 amino acids. Germline V gene sequence: CDR1 ENHRY, CDR2 SYGVKD. The CDR3 bases are TGTGCCATCAGTGGACAGGGGGCATTGACCGGGGAGCTGTTTTTT. Protein sequence: CAISGQGALTGELFF.

This chain connects TRBV3-1 to TRBJ1-1; a weak D match, TRBD1 (5 bases). Germline-derived CDR1 and CDR2 are LGHDT and YNNKEL (reference sequence). The V end lost 6 bases, the J end lost 1 base, and 12 bases lay between the germline ends. The CDR3 sequence is 14 residues long. In DNA form, the CDR3 reads TGTGCCAGCAGTCTTATAGGGGAGAACACTGAAGCTTTCTTT. This encodes CASSLIGENTEAFF.